Below are 31 T cell receptor beta chains sequenced from a single sample in a study of cytomegalovirus exposure and HLA in healthy donors. The primer mix had 60 Vbeta and 13 Jbeta primers. This table comes from immunoSEQ multiplex PCR, and its TCRdb copy is limited to in-frame clones, with some not included. Here the sample spans more than 150,000 clones, more than 60% being singletons. Sequencing used PBMCs. The receptors shown here come from a man aged 18 to 29 in good health and CMV-seronegative.

This chain joins TRBV27 and TRBJ1-5; D might be TRBD1 (5 bases). This CDR3 spans 13 amino acids. V was trimmed by 3 bases and J by 11 bases, leaving 14 bases between them. Per the germline V gene, CDR1 is MNHEY and CDR2 is SMNVEV (reference sequence). The CDR3 nucleotides are TGTGCCAGCAGTTTGATCCAGGGAGGTGCCCAGCATTTT. Protein sequence: CASSLIQGGAQHF.

This chain connects TRBV5-1 to TRBJ1-2, with 7 bases matching TRBD1. The ends lost 5 bases at V and 10 bases at J; junction bases unmatched: 8. Germline V gene sequence: CDR1 SGHRS, CDR2 YFSETQ. This CDR3 has 12 residues. The CDR3 nucleotides are TGCGCCAGCAGATACTGGGACAGTCCCTACACCTTC. It specifies CASRYWDSPYTF.

This sequence joins TRBV5-1 and TRBJ2-3; 8 nucleotides align to TRBD1. The junction had 8 bases not matched to a gene; V was cut back by 0 bases and J by 5 bases. CDR3 size: 16 residues. The germline V gene encodes CDR1 SGHRS and CDR2 YFSETQ. CDR3 DNA: TGCGCCAGCAGCTTGGTCAGGGGGCGTGGGGGAGATACGCAGTATTTT. Its translation is CASSLVRGRGGDTQYF.

This chain connects TRBV13 to TRBJ2-3; D is possibly TRBD2 (7 bases). The CDR3 spans 15 residues. CDR1 and CDR2 (germline): PRHDT, FYEKMQ (reference sequence). The V end lost 5 bases, the J end lost 3 bases, and 15 bases lay between the germline ends. Here the CDR3 reads CASSPGGGRTDTQYF. CDR3 bases: TGTGCCAGCAGCCCCGGGGGCGGGAGAACAGATACGCAGTATTTT.

This chain joins TRBV4-3 and TRBJ2-7, with a tentative D call TRBD2 (6 bases). CDR1 and CDR2 (germline): LGHNA, YSLEER. There are 16 residues in the CDR3. V was cut by 0 bases and J by 6 bases, with 18 bases left in between. The CDR3 region has the DNA TGCGCCAGCAGCCAAGATAACGGCGGGATTCCTCTCGAGCAGTACTTC. Translation: CASSQDNGGIPLEQYF.

The J gene is TRBJ2-2, the V gene TRBV18; weak D call: TRBD1 (6 bases). The CDR3 extends over 17 amino acids. CDR1 is KGHSH, CDR2 LQKENI, per germline. The ends were cut back, 3 bases at V and 0 bases at J, with 14 bases in the middle. The CDR3 region is CASSPRPGETNTGELFF. CDR3 coding DNA: TGTGCCAGCTCACCTAGACCAGGGGAGACGAACACCGGGGAGCTGTTTTTT.

Only a few counts were recorded for this clone. This sequence joins TRBV6-1 and TRBJ1-1; TRBD1 aligns across 9 bases. In germline, CDR1 is MNHNS, CDR2 SASEGT. The CDR3 is 14 amino acids. V dropped 7 bases and J dropped 5; count of bases not matched to a gene: 8. The CDR3 sequence: CASITGGSGTEAFF. The DNA of the CDR3 is TGTGCCAGCATTACAGGGGGCTCGGGAACTGAAGCTTTCTTT.

CDR3 loop: CASSIGQGHPLLQYF. In DNA form, the CDR3 reads TGTGCCAGTAGTATTGGACAGGGGCACCCACTCTTGCAGTATTTT. The rearrangement joins TRBV19 to TRBJ2-3, with 9 bases that match TRBD1. The length of the CDR3 is 15 residues. CDR1 is LNHDA, CDR2 SQIVND, per germline (reference sequence). J gave up 11 bases and V 3 bases, and 12 bases lay outside the gene matches.

The rearrangement links TRBV15 to TRBJ2-5, with 7 bases matching TRBD2. CDR3 length: 17 amino acids. Germline V CDR1 and CDR2: LNHNV, YYDKDF (reference sequence). V shed 5 bases and J 0 bases; nucleotides not matched to a gene: 12. In DNA form, the CDR3 reads TGTGCCACCAGCGCGCGGGGGAACTCTGGGGACCAAGAGACCCAGTACTTC. Its protein is CATSARGNSGDQETQYF.

V is TRBV5-8 and J is TRBJ1-5; 9 positions agree with TRBD1. From germline, CDR1 is SGHTS and CDR2 YDEGEE. Germline trimming cut 3 bases from V and 1 base from J; bases unmatched to any gene: 5. This CDR3 contains 16 residues. CDR3 residues: CASSWTGAFSNQPQHF. As DNA, the CDR3 is TGTGCCAGCAGCTGGACAGGGGCTTTCAGCAATCAGCCCCAGCATTTT.

The V call is TRBV28, the J call TRBJ1-2; 7 bases align to TRBD1. The CDR3 length is 16 residues. CDR1 and CDR2 from the germline V gene are MDHEN and SYDVKM. Trimming took 4 bases from V and 10 from J; bases not matched to a gene: 18. The CDR3: CASSSILWTGTDLYTF. CDR3 DNA sequence: TGTGCCAGCAGTTCGATACTGTGGACAGGTACGGACCTCTACACCTTC.

This chain joins TRBV5-1 and TRBJ1-1, with 10 bases that match TRBD1. Trimming at V came to 0 bases and at J to 4 bases, leaving 6 bases not matched to a gene. The CDR3 is 16 residues long. Germline V gene lookup returns CDR1 SGHRS and CDR2 YFSETQ. The CDR3 DNA reads as TGCGCCAGCAGCTTGGGGGACAGGGGTATGGGCACTGAAGCTTTCTTT. Protein product: CASSLGDRGMGTEAFF. Variable domain in full (rest from reference TRBV5-1 and TRBJ1-1): KAGVTQTPRYLIKTRGQQVTLSCSPISGHRSVSWYQQTPGQGLQFLFEYFSETQRNKGNFPGRFSGRQFSNSRSEMNVSTLELGDSALYLCASSLGDRGMGTEAFFGQGTRLTVV.

The table lists this clone with a count of one. J is TRBJ2-1 and V is TRBV5-8, with a weak D call TRBD1 (8 bases). The CDR3 has 16 residues. Deletions cut 2 bases from V and 1 base from J, with 13 bases between. CDR1 SGHTS and CDR2 YDEGEE come from the germline V gene. CDR3 nucleotide sequence: TGTGCCAGCAGCTTCACAGGGGGGGAATCCTACAATGAGCAGTTCTTC. The encoded protein is CASSFTGGESYNEQFF.

V gene TRBV6-5 combines with J gene TRBJ2-1; TRBD2 aligns across 10 bases. Germline values: CDR1 MNHEY, CDR2 SVGAGI. The CDR3 contains 16 residues. V lost 0 bases to trimming and J lost 7 bases; unmatched junction nucleotides: 6. DNA for the CDR3: TGTGCCAGCAGTTACTCTACTAGCGGGGTGCGGAATGAGCAGTTCTTC. This sequence encodes CASSYSTSGVRNEQFF.

This clone was counted between two and nine times. The CDR3 sequence: CASSPSVAGTDTQYF. The CDR3 DNA is TGTGCCAGCAGCCCCTCGGTAGCGGGCACAGATACGCAGTATTTT. The chain carries TRBV7-3 and TRBJ2-3; D perhaps matches TRBD2 (6 bases). The V gene's germline CDR1 is SGHTA and CDR2 FQGTGA. The CDR3 extends over 15 amino acids. V shed 5 bases and J shed 1 base, with 13 bases lying between them.

This clone was picked up one time. The V call is TRBV30, the J call TRBJ2-1, with 7 bases fitting TRBD2. After removal of 3 bases from V and 8 bases from J, the junction contained 13 bases not matched to a gene. The CDR3 length is 15 residues. The germline V gene has CDR1 GTSNPN and CDR2 SVGIG (reference sequence). Written as DNA, the CDR3 is TGTGCCTGGAGCAACGTGGGAGGGCCAGGAGATGAGCAGTTCTTC. Residues: CAWSNVGGPGDEQFF.

This clone was counted once. The chain employs TRBV7-2 and TRBJ2-5; D not certain. V lost 1 base, J lost 4 bases, and 13 bases lay in between. There are 15 residues in the CDR3. CDR1 is SGHTA and CDR2 is FQGNSA in the germline V gene. The CDR3 reads CASSLVYAERETQYF. The CDR3 DNA is TGTGCCAGCAGCTTAGTGTACGCAGAACGAGAGACCCAGTACTTC.

The chain links TRBV4-3 to TRBJ1-1, with D perhaps matching TRBD1 (6 bases). CDR3 length equals 15 residues. From germline, CDR1 is LGHNA and CDR2 YSLEER. Trimming took 4 bases from V and 3 from J, leaving 15 bases between them. CDR3 region: CASSLDQGLDTEAFF. For the CDR3, the DNA is TGCGCCAGCAGCCTAGACCAGGGGTTGGACACTGAAGCTTTCTTT.

This clone was observed a handful of times. This rearrangement joins TRBV19 to TRBJ1-3; unclear D gene. CDR3 size: 14 residues. Germline CDR1 and CDR2: LNHDA and SQIVND (reference sequence). V lost 3 bases to trimming and J lost 3 bases, with 9 bases between them. CDR3 residues: CASSIPYVGNTIYF. CDR3 nucleotide sequence: TGTGCCAGTAGTATTCCCTACGTTGGAAACACCATATATTTT.

With respect to this clone: Distinct nucleotide sequences in the sample also encode this CDR3. The genes are TRBV19 and TRBJ1-1; tentatively, D is TRBD1 (5 bases). The V end was cut by 5 bases, the J end by 2 bases, with 15 bases between. The CDR3 runs 15 residues. From germline, CDR1 is LNHDA and CDR2 SQIVND (reference sequence). The CDR3 DNA follows: TGTGCCAGTAGTGCGCGAACGGGGGGAAACACTGAAGCTTTCTTT. This sequence encodes CASSARTGGNTEAFF.

The chain joins TRBV2 to TRBJ2-2, with 7 bases that match TRBD1. V shed 8 bases, J shed 0 bases, and the junction held 6 bases outside the gene matches. Germline V gene lookup returns CDR1 SNHLY and CDR2 FYNNEI. This CDR3 comprises 15 residues. The CDR3, as DNA: TGTGCCAGCGAGACAGGGCGCCCGAACACCGGGGAGCTGTTTTTT. It is translated as CASETGRPNTGELFF.

In its sample, this clone was seen a few times. CDR3 bases: TGTGCCAGCAGGATTAGCGGAGTTGCTAGCACAGATACGCAGTATTTT. This encodes CASRISGVASTDTQYF. The chain couples TRBV7-2 to TRBJ2-3; TRBD2 is a possible D gene (6 bases). This CDR3 spans 16 amino acids. From germline, CDR1 is SGHTA and CDR2 FQGNSA. Trimming pared 6 bases from V and 0 bases from J, leaving 16 bases between.

The chain links TRBV6-5 to TRBJ2-3; D remains unclear. Trimming cost V 7 bases and J 4 bases, with 15 bases left between them. Per germline, CDR1 MNHEY and CDR2 SVGAGI. The CDR3 is made up of 14 amino acids. CDR3 protein: CASNAILGADTQYF. The CDR3, as DNA: TGTGCCAGCAACGCCATACTCGGTGCAGATACGCAGTATTTT.

V gene TRBV5-4 combines with J gene TRBJ2-7; TRBD2 agrees at 10 bases. Trimming removed 0 bases from V and 6 bases from J; junction bases left unmatched: 6. Per germline, CDR1 SGHNT and CDR2 YYREEE (reference sequence). This CDR3 spans 15 amino acids. The chain's CDR3 is CASSLEPSGSSEQYF. The CDR3, as DNA: TGTGCCAGCAGCTTGGAGCCTAGCGGGAGTTCCGAGCAGTACTTC.

This rearrangement joins TRBV30 to TRBJ2-7; D possibly corresponds to TRBD1 (5 bases). The CDR3 is made up of 13 amino acids. Germline CDR1 is GTSNPN and CDR2 is SVGIG (reference sequence). Trimming cost V 1 base and J 2 bases, with 9 bases left between them. CDR3 nucleotide sequence: TGTGCCTGGAGTGGGTCAGGGACCTACGAGCAGTACTTC. Translation: CAWSGSGTYEQYF. Full variable domain (outside the CDR3, taken from reference TRBV30 and TRBJ2-7): SQTIHQWPATLVQPVGSPLSLECTVEGTSNPNLYWYRQAAGRGLQLLFYSVGIGQISSEVPQNLSASRPQDRQFILSSKKLLLSDSGFYLCAWSGSGTYEQYFGPGTRLTVT.

This clone was detected a few times. The genes are TRBV5-6 and TRBJ1-2; D unclear. Germline CDR1 SGHDT, CDR2 YYEEEE. V shed 1 base and J shed 7 bases, with 14 bases lying between them. This CDR3 contains 14 residues. In DNA, the CDR3 is TGTGCCAGCAGCTTGAAAGGCCTAGCTGGTGGCTACACCTTC. This encodes CASSLKGLAGGYTF.

This clone was seen more than once but under ten times. The CDR3 here is CASSPLAGKNNEQFF. As DNA, the CDR3 is TGTGCCAGCAGTCCACTAGCGGGAAAGAACAATGAGCAGTTCTTC. This rearrangement joins TRBV28 to TRBJ2-1; 10 positions agree with TRBD2. This CDR3 is built from 15 residues. Germline lookup yields CDR1 MDHEN and CDR2 SYDVKM. After removal of 5 bases from V and 5 bases from J, the junction contained 6 bases not matched to a gene.

The V call is TRBV7-9, the J call TRBJ2-7; perhaps TRBD2 as D (5 bases). In germline, CDR1 is SEHNR, CDR2 FQNEAQ (reference sequence). The CDR3 runs 14 residues. Trimming stripped 1 base from V and 2 bases from J, with 9 bases between. CDR3 loop: CASSLGSGPYEQYF. CDR3 bases: TGTGCCAGCAGCTTAGGGAGCGGACCCTACGAGCAGTACTTC.

DNA of the CDR3: TGTGCCAGCAGCTTAGCCGGGACTAGCGGGAGACCCTACGAGCAGTACTTC. This gives the protein CASSLAGTSGRPYEQYF. V and J are TRBV7-2 and TRBJ2-7, with TRBD2 identical over 14 bases. CDR1 SGHTA and CDR2 FQGNSA come from the germline V gene. The trim removed 0 bases at V and 2 bases at J, leaving 3 bases unmatched. There are 17 residues in the CDR3. Filled out from reference TRBV7-2 and TRBJ2-7, the complete variable domain reads GAGVSQSPSNKVTEKGKDVELRCDPISGHTALYWYRQSLGQGLEFLIYFQGNSAPDKSGLPSDRFSAERTGGSVSTLTIQRTQQEDSAVYLCASSLAGTSGRPYEQYFGPGTRLTVT.

The chain carries TRBV9 and TRBJ1-6; tentative D call: TRBD1 (6 bases). The CDR3 covers 15 residues. In germline, CDR1 is SGDLS, CDR2 YYNGEE. Trimming pared 4 bases from V and 6 bases from J, leaving 14 bases between. CDR3 nucleotides: TGTGCCAGCAGCCCCTACGGGGACACTAATTCACCCCTCCACTTT. Protein: CASSPYGDTNSPLHF. Together with reference TRBV9 and TRBJ1-6, the CDR3 gives the full variable domain: DSGVTQTPKHLITATGQRVTLRCSPRSGDLSVYWYQQSLDQGLQFLIQYYNGEERAKGNILERFSAQQFPDLHSELNLSSLELGDSALYFCASSPYGDTNSPLHFGNGTRLTVT.

The chain carries TRBV29-1 and TRBJ2-1, with 7 bases aligning to TRBD1. The CDR3 is made up of 14 amino acids. Germline-derived CDR1 and CDR2 are SQVTM and ANQGSEA. With V trimmed by 5 bases and J by 6 bases, 10 bases remained unmatched. Written as DNA, the CDR3 is TGCAGCGTTATGACGAGGGGACAGCTCAATGAGCAGTTCTTC. As protein: CSVMTRGQLNEQFF.